The TCR beta chain under discussion was sequenced for a study of regulatory T cells in long-lasting Graves disease. V gave up 4 bases and J gave up 3 bases; unmatched junction bases: 4. Germline V gene sequence: CDR1 SQVTM, CDR2 ANQGSEA. The CDR3 spans 13 residues. Construction of TCR beta libraries relied on iRepertoire HTBI primers and on Arm-PCR targeting CDR3 regions. TCRdb reanalysed the multiplex PCR reads using MiXCR and keeps one entry per CDR3 protein. The sample lists a few hundred thousand distinct CDR3 sequences, about a quarter seen once, with around 26% in the top ten. Regarding time point: persistent/refractory GD, antithyroid drugs over 5 years with positive TRAb. Preparation of the TCR library used RNA extracted from PBMCs. In Xi'an, China, an endocrinology department was the source of patients. Overall study findings and caveats: The researchers studied only peripheral blood, not thyroid tissue. TRBV28 was favored in persistent disease, as were TRBJ1-2 and TRBJ2-5. The persistent group shared about 2,700 public clonotypes, more than the approximately 970 shared by new patients.

This clonotype appeared a few times. The target antigen is unknown. The rearrangement joins TRBV29-1 to TRBJ2-7, with 9 bases aligning to TRBD2. Material: peripheral blood mononuclear cells (PBMCs), obtained when the disease was refractory, from a patient treated with antithyroid drugs. The TCR comes from a female donor with Graves disease. The CDR3 DNA follows: TGCAGCGTTGTAAAAGCGGGAGGCTACGAGCAGTACTTC. Its translation: CSVVKAGGYEQYF.